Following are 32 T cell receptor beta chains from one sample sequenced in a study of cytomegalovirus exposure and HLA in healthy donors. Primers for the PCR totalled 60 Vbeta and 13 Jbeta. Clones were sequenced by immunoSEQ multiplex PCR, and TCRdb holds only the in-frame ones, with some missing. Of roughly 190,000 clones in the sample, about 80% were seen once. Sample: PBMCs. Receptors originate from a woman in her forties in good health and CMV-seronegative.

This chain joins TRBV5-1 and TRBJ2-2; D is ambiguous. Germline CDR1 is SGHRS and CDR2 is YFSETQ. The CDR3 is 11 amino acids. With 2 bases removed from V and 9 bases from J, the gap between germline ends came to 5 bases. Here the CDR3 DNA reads TGCGCCAGCAGCTTTTCTAGGGAGCTGTTTTTT. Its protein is CASSFSRELFF.

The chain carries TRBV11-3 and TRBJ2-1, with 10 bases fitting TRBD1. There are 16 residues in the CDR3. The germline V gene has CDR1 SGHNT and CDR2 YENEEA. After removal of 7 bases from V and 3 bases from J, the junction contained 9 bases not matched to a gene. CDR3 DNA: TGTGCCAGCACCCGGTTTGACAGGGGGCTCTACAATGAGCAGTTCTTC. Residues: CASTRFDRGLYNEQFF. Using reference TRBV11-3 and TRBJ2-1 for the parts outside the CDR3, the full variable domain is EAGVVQSPRYKIIEKKQPVAFWCNPISGHNTLYWYLQNLGQGPELLIRYENEEAVDDSQLPKDRFSAERLKGVDSTLKIQPAELGDSAVYLCASTRFDRGLYNEQFFGPGTRLTVL.

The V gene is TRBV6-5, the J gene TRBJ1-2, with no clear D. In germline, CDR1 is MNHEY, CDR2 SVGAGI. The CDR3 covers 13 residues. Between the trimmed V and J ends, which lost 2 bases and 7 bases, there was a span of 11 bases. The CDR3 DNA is TGTGCCAGCAGTTACGTCCTCAGAAGTGGCTACACCTTC. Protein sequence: CASSYVLRSGYTF.

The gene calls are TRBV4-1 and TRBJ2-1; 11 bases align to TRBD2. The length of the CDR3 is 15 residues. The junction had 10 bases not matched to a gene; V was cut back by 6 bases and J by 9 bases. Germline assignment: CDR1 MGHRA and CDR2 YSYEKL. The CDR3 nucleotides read TGCGCCAGCAGGCCACTAGCGGGAGTAATCGGTGAGCAGTTCTTC. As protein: CASRPLAGVIGEQFF.

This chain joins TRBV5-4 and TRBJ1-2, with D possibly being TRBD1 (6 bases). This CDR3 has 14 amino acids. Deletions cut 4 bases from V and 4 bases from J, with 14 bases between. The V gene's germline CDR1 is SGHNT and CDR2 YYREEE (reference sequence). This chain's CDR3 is CASSIPGEGYGYTF. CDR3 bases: TGTGCCAGCAGCATTCCAGGGGAAGGCTATGGCTACACCTTC.

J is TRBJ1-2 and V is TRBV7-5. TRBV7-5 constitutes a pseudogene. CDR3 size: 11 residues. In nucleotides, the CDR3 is TGTGTCAGAACGAGGATTGGCGGCTACACCTTC. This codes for CVRTRIGGYTF.

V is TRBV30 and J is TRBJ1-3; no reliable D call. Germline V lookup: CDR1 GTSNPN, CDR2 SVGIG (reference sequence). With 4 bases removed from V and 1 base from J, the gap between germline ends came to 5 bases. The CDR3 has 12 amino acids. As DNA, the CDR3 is TGTGCCTGGATATCGTCTGGAAACACCATATATTTT. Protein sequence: CAWISSGNTIYF.

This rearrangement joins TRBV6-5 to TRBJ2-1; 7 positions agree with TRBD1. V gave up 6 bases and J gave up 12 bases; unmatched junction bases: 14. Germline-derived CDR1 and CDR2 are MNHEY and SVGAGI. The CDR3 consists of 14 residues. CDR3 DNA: TGTGCCAGCAGGCGACCGGGACAGACCCTTCGGCAGTTCTTC. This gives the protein CASRRPGQTLRQFF.

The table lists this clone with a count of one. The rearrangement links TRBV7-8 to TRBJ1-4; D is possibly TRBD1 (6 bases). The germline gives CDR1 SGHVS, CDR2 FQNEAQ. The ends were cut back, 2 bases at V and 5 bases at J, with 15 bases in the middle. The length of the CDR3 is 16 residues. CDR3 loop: CASSLTSGQTNEKLFF. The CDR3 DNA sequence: TGTGCCAGCAGCTTAACTTCGGGACAAACCAATGAAAAACTGTTTTTT.

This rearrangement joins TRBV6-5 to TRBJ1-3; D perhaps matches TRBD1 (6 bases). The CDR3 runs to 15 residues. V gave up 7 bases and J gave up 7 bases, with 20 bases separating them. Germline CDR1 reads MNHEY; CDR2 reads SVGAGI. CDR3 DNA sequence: TGTGCCAGCAAATTCCGGGACGCAGGGGTCAACACCATATATTTT. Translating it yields CASKFRDAGVNTIYF.

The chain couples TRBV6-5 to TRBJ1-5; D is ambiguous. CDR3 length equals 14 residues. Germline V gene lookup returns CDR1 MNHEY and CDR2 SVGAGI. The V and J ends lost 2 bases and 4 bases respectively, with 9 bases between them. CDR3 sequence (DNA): TGTGCCAGCAGTTACAGCCAGGTAAATCAGCCCCAGCATTTT. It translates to CASSYSQVNQPQHF.

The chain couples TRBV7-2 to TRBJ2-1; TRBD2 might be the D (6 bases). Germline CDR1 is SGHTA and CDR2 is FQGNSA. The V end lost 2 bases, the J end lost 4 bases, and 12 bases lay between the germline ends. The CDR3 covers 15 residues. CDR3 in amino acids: CASSLWASEYNEQFF. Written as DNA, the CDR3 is TGTGCCAGCAGCTTATGGGCTAGCGAGTACAATGAGCAGTTCTTC.

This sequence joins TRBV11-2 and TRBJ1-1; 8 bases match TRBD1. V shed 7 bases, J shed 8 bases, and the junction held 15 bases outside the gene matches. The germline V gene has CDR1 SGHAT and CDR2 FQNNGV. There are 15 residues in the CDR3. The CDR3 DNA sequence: TGTGCCAGCATCCAATTATCCGAGACAGGGGTCGAAGCTTTCTTT. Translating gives CASIQLSETGVEAFF.

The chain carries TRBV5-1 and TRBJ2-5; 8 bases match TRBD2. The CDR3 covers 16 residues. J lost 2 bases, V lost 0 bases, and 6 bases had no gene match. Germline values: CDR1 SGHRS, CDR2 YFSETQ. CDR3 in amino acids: CASSLAPGLGQETQYF. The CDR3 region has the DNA TGCGCCAGCAGCTTGGCCCCGGGACTAGGGCAAGAGACCCAGTACTTC.

The CDR3 here is CASRLGGIYGYTF. CDR3 DNA: TGTGCCAGCAGGCTGGGGGGGATCTATGGCTACACCTTC. The V gene is TRBV28, the J gene TRBJ1-2; a weak D match, TRBD1 (5 bases). Per the germline V gene, CDR1 is MDHEN and CDR2 is SYDVKM. The CDR3 covers 13 residues. V was shortened by 6 bases and J by 4 bases, with 12 bases between the two germline ends.

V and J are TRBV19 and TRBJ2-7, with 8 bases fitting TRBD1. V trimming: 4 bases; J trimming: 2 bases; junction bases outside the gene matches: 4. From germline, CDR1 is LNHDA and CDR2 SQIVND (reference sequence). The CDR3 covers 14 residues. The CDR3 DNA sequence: TGTGCCAGTAGTAACCGGGACAGGCCCTACGAGCAGTACTTC. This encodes CASSNRDRPYEQYF.

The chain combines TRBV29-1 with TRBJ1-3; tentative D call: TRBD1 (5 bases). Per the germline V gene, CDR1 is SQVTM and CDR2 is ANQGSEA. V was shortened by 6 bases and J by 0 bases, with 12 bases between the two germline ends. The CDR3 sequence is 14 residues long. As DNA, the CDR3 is TGCAGCGTGAGGACACTCCTCTCTGGAAACACCATATATTTT. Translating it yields CSVRTLLSGNTIYF.

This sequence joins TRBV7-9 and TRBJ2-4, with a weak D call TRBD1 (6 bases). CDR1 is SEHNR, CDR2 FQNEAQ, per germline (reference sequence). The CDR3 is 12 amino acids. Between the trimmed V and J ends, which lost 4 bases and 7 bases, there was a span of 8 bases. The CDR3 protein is CASSYGGNIQYF. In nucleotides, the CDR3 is TGTGCCAGCAGCTATGGGGGCAACATTCAGTACTTC.

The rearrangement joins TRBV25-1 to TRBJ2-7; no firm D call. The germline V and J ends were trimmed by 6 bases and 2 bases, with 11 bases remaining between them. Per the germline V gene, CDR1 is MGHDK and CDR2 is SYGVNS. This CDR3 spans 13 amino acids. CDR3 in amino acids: CASRAAAAYEQYF. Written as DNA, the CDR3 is TGTGCCAGCAGGGCGGCTGCTGCCTACGAGCAGTACTTC.

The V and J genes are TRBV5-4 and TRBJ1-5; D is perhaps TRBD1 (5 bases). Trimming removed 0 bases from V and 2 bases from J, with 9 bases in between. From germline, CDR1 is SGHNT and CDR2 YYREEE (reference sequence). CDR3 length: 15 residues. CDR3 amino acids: CASSLGGEGNQPQHF. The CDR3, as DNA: TGTGCCAGCAGCTTGGGGGGCGAAGGCAATCAGCCCCAGCATTTT. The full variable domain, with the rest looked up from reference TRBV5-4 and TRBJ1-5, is ETGVTQSPTHLIKTRGQQVTLRCSSQSGHNTVSWYQQALGQGPQFIFQYYREEENGRGNFPPRFSGLQFPNYSSELNVNALELDDSALYLCASSLGGEGNQPQHFGDGTRLSIL.

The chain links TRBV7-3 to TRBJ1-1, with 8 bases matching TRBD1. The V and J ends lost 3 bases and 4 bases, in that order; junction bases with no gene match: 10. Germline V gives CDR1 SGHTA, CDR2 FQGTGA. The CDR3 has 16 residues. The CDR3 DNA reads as TGTGCCAGCAGCTTGTATAGGCAAGGACAGGGCACTGAAGCTTTCTTT. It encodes CASSLYRQGQGTEAFF.

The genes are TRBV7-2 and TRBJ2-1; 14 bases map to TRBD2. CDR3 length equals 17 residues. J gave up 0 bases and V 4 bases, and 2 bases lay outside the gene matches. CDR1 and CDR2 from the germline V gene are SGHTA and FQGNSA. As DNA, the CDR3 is TGTGCCAGCAGCTCTGGACTAGCGGGAGGCTCCTACAATGAGCAGTTCTTC. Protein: CASSSGLAGGSYNEQFF.

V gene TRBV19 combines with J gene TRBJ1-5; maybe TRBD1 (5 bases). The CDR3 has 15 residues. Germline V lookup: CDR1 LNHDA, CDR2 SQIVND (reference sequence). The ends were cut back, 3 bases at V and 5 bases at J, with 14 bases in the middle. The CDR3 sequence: CASSMEGRRDQPQHF. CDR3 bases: TGTGCCAGTAGTATGGAGGGGAGGAGGGATCAGCCCCAGCATTTT.

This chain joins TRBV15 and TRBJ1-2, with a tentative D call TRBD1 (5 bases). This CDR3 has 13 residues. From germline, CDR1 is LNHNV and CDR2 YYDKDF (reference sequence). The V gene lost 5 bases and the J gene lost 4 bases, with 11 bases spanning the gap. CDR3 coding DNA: TGTGCCACCAGCTTCCAGGGTGGCTATGGCTACACCTTC. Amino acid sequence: CATSFQGGYGYTF.

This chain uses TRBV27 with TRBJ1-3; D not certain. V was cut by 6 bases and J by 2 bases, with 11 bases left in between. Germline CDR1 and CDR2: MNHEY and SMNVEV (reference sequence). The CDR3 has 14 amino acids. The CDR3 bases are TGTGCCAGCAGCCGGTCCCCTCCTGGAAACACCATATATTTT. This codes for CASSRSPPGNTIYF.

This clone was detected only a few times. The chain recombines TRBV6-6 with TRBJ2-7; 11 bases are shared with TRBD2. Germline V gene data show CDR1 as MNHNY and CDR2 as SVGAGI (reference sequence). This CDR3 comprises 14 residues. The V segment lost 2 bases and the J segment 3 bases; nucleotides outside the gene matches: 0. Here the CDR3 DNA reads TGTGCCAGCAGTTACGGGACTAGCGGCTACGAGCAGTACTTC. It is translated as CASSYGTSGYEQYF.

CDR3 residues: CASSISGYYNEQFF. DNA for the CDR3: TGTGCCAGTAGTATAAGCGGGTATTACAATGAGCAGTTCTTC. J is TRBJ2-1 and V is TRBV19; the D gene is possibly TRBD2 (6 bases). The CDR3 consists of 14 residues. Per germline, CDR1 LNHDA and CDR2 SQIVND (reference sequence). The germline V and J ends were trimmed by 2 bases and 4 bases, with 9 bases remaining between them.

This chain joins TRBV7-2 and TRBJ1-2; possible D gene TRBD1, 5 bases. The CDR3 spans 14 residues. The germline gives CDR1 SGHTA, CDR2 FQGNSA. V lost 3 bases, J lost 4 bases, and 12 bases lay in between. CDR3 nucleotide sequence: TGTGCCAGCAGCTTGACAGCGCCGTCCTATGGCTACACCTTC. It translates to CASSLTAPSYGYTF. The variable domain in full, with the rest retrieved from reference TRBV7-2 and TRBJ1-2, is GAGVSQSPSNKVTEKGKDVELRCDPISGHTALYWYRQSLGQGLEFLIYFQGNSAPDKSGLPSDRFSAERTGGSVSTLTIQRTQQEDSAVYLCASSLTAPSYGYTFGSGTRLTVV.

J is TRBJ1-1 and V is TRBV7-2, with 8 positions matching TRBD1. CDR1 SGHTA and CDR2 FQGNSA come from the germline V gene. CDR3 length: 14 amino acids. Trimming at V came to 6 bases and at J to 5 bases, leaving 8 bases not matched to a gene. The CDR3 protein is CASRPTGGGTEAFF. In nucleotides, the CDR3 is TGTGCCAGCAGGCCTACAGGGGGAGGTACTGAAGCTTTCTTT.

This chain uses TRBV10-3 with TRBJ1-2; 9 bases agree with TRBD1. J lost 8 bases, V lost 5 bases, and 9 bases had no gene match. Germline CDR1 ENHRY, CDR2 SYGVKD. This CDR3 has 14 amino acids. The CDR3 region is CAISTGQGQYGYTF. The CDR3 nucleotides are TGTGCCATCAGTACAGGACAGGGGCAGTACGGCTACACCTTC.

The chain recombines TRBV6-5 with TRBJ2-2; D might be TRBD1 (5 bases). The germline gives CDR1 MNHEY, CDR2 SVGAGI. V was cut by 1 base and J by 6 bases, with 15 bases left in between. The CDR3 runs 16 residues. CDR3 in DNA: TGTGCCAGCAGTTACTTTAGGTGGGAAGGGGCCGGGGAGCTGTTTTTT. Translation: CASSYFRWEGAGELFF.

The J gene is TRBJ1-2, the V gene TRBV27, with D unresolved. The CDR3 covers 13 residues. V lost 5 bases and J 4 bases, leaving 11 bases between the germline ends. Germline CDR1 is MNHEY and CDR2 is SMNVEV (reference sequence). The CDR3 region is CASSQGLTYGYTF. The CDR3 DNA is TGTGCCAGCAGTCAAGGACTGACCTATGGCTACACCTTC.